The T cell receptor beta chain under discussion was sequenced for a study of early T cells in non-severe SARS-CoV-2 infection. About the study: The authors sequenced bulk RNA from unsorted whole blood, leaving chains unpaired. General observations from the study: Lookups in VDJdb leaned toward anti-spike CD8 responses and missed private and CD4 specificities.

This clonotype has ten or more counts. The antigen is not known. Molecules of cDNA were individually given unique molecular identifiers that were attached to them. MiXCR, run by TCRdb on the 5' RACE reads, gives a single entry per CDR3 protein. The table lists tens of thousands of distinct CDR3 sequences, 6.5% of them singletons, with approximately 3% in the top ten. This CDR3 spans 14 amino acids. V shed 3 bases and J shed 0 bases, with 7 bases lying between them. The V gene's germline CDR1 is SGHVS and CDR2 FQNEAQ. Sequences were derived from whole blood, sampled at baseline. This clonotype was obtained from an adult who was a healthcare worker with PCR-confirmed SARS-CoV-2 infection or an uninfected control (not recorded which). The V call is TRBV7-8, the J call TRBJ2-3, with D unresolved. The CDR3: CASSFGSSTDTQYF. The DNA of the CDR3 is TGTGCCAGCAGCTTTGGTTCTAGCACAGATACGCAGTATTTT.